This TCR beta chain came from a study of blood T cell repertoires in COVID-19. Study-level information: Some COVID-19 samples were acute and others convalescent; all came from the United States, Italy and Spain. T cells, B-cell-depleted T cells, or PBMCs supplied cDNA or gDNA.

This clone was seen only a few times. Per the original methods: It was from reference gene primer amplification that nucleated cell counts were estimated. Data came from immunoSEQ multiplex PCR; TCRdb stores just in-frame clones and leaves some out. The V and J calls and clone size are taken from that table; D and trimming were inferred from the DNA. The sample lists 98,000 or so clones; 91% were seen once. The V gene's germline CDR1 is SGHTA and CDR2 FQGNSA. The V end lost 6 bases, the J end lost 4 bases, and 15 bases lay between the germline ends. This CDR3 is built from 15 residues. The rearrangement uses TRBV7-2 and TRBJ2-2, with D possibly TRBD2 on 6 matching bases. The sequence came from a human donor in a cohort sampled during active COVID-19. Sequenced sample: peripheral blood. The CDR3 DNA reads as TGTGCCAGCAGTGTCACTAGCTCGGGCACCGGGGAGCTGTTTTTT. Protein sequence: CASSVTSSGTGELFF. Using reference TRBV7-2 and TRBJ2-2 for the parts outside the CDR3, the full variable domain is GAGVSQSPSNKVTEKGKDVELRCDPISGHTALYWYRQSLGQGLEFLIYFQGNSAPDKSGLPSDRFSAERTGGSVSTLTIQRTQQEDSAVYLCASSVTSSGTGELFFGEGSRLTVL.